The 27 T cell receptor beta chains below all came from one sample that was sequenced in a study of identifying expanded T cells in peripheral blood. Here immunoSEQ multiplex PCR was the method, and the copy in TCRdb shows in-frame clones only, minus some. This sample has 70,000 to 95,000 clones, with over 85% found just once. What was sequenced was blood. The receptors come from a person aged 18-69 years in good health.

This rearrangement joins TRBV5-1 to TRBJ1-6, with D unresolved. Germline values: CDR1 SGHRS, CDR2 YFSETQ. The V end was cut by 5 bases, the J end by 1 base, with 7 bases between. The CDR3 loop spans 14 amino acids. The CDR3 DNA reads TGCGCCAGCAGAACGGGGTCCTATAATTCACCCCTCCACTTT. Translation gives CASRTGSYNSPLHF.

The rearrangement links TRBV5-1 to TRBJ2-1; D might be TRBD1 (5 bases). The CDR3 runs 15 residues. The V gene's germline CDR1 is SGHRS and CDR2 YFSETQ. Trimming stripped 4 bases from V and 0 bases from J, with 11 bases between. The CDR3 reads CASSLGASSYNEQFF. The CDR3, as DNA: TGCGCCAGCAGCCTAGGGGCCAGCTCCTACAATGAGCAGTTCTTC.

CDR3 residues: CAWSTGLGKNIQYF. The CDR3 DNA sequence: TGTGCCTGGAGTACAGGGCTGGGCAAAAACATTCAGTACTTC. The chain employs TRBV30 and TRBJ2-4, with a weak D call TRBD1 (6 bases). Germline CDR1 is GTSNPN and CDR2 is SVGIG (reference sequence). The V end lost 2 bases, the J end lost 3 bases, and 11 bases lay between the germline ends. The CDR3 loop spans 14 amino acids.

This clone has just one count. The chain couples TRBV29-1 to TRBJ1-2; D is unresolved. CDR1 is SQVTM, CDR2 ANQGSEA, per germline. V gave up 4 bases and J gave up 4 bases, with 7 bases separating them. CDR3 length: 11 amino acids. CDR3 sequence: CSVASSYGYTF. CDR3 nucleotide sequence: TGCAGCGTTGCAAGTAGCTATGGCTACACCTTC.

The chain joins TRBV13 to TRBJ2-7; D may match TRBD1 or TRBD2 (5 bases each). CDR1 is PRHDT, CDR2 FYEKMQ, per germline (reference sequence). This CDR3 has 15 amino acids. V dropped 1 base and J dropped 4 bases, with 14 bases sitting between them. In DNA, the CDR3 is TGTGCCAGCAGCTTAGTAGGGACCGGGTCTTACGAGCAGTACTTC. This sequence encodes CASSLVGTGSYEQYF.

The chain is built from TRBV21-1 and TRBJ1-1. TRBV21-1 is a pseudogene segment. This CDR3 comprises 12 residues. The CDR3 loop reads CASSRLNTEAFF. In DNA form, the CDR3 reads TGTGCCAGCAGCAGATTGAACACTGAAGCTTTCTTT.

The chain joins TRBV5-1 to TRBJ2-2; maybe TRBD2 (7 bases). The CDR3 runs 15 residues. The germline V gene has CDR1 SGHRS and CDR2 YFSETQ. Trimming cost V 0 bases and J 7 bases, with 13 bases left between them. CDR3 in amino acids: CASSLAGGTDGELFF. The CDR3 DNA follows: TGCGCCAGCAGCTTGGCGGGGGGCACGGACGGGGAGCTGTTTTTT.

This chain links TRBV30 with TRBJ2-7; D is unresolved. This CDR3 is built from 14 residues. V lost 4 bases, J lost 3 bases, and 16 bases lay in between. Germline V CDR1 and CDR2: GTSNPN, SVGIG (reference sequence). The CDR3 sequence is CAWTQNHYLYEQYF. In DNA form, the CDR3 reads TGTGCCTGGACACAGAACCACTACCTCTACGAGCAGTACTTC.

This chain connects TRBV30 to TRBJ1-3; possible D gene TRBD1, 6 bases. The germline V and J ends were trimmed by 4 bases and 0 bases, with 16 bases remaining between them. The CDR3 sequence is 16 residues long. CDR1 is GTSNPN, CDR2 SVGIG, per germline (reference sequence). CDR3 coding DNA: TGTGCCTGGATTCACGGGGACATCAGCTCTGGAAACACCATATATTTT. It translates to CAWIHGDISSGNTIYF.

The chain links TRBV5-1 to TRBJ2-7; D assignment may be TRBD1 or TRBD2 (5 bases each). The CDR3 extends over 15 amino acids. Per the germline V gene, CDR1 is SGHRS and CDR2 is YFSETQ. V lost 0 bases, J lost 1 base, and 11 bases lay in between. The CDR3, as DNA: TGCGCCAGCAGCTTGGGAGGGGCCGGTTCCTACGAGCAGTACTTC. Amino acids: CASSLGGAGSYEQYF. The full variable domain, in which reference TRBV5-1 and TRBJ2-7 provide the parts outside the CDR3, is KAGVTQTPRYLIKTRGQQVTLSCSPISGHRSVSWYQQTPGQGLQFLFEYFSETQRNKGNFPGRFSGRQFSNSRSEMNVSTLELGDSALYLCASSLGGAGSYEQYFGPGTRLTVT.

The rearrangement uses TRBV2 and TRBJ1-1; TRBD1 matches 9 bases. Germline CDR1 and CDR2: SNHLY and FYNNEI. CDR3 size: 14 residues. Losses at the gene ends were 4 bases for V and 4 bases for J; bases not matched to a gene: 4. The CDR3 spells CASSVQGARTEAFF. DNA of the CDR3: TGTGCCAGCAGTGTACAGGGGGCGCGCACTGAAGCTTTCTTT.

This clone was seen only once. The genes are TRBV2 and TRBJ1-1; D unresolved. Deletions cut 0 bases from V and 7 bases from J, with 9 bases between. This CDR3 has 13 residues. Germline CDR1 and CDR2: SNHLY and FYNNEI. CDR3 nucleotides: TGTGCCAGCAGTGAAGCCGCCCACAGTGAAGCTTTCTTT. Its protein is CASSEAAHSEAFF.

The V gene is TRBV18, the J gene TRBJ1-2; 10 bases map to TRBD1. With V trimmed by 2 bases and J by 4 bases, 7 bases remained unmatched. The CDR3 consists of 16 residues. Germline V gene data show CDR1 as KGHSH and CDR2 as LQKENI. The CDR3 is CASSPVGTGAFYGYTF. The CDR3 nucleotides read TGTGCCAGCTCACCAGTTGGGACAGGGGCATTCTATGGCTACACCTTC.

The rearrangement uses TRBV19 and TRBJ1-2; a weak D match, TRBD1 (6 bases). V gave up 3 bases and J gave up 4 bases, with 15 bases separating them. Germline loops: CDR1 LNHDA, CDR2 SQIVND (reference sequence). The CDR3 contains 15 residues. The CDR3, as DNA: TGTGCCAGTAGTATGAAAGATGGGACACCCTATGGCTACACCTTC. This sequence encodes CASSMKDGTPYGYTF. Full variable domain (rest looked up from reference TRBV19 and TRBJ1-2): DGGITQSPKYLFRKEGQNVTLSCEQNLNHDAMYWYRQDPGQGLRLIYYSQIVNDFQKGDIAEGYSVSREKKESFPLTVTSAQKNPTAFYLCASSMKDGTPYGYTFGSGTRLTVV.

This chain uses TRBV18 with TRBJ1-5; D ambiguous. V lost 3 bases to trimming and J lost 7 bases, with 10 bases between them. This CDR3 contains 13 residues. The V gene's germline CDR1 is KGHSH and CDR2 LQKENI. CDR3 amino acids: CASSPSGSQPQHF. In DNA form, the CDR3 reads TGTGCCAGCTCACCGAGCGGGAGCCAGCCCCAGCATTTT.

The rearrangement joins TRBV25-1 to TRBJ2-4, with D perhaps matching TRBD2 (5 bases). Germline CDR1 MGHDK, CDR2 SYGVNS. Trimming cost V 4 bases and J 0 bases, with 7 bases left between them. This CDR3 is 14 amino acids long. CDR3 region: CASSVAGAKNIQYF. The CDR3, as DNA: TGTGCCAGCAGTGTGGCGGGAGCCAAAAACATTCAGTACTTC.

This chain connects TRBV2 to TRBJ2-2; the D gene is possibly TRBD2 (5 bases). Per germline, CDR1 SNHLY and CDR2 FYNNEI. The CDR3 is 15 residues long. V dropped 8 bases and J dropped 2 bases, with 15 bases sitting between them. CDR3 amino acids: CASEGPKLNTGELFF. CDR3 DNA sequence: TGTGCCAGCGAGGGCCCGAAGCTTAACACCGGGGAGCTGTTTTTT.

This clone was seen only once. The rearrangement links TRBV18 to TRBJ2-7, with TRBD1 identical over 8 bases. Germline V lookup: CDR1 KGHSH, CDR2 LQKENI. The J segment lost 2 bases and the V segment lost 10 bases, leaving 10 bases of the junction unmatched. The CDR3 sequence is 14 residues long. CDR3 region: CATSPGGGTYEQYF. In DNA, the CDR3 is TGTGCCACCTCGCCAGGGGGCGGTACCTACGAGCAGTACTTC.

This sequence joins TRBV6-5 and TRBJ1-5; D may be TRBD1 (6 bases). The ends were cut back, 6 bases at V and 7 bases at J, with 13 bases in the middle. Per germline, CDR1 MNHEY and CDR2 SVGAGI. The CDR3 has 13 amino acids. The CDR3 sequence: CASRAGGGQPQHF. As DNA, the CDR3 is TGTGCCAGCAGAGCCGGGGGCGGGCAGCCCCAGCATTTT.

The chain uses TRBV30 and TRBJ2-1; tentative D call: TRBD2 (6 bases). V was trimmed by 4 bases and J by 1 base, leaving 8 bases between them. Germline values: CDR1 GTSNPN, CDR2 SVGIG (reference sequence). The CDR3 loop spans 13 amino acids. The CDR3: CAWTAGSYNEQFF. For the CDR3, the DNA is TGTGCCTGGACAGCGGGTTCCTACAATGAGCAGTTCTTC.

The CDR3 loop reads CSAGTDLWGYTF. CDR3 sequence (DNA): TGCAGCGCCGGGACAGACTTGTGGGGCTACACCTTC. The J gene is TRBJ1-2, the V gene TRBV29-1; 7 nucleotides agree with TRBD1. Unmatched junction bases numbered 10, after V lost 7 bases and J lost 8 bases. Germline assignment: CDR1 SQVTM and CDR2 ANQGSEA. CDR3 length equals 12 residues.

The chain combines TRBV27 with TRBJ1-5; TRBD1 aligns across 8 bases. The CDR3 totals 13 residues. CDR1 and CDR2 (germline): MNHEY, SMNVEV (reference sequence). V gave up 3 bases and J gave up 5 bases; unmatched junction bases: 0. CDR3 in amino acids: CASSLDRDQPQHF. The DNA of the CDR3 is TGTGCCAGCAGTTTGGACAGGGATCAGCCCCAGCATTTT.

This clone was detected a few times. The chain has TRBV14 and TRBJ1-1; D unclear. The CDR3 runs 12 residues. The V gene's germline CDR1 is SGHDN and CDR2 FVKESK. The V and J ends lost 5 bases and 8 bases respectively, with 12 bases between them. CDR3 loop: CASSGTVAEAFF. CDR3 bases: TGTGCCAGCAGCGGCACAGTAGCAGAAGCTTTCTTT. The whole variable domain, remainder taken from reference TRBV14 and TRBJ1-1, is EAGVTQFPSHSVIEKGQTVTLRCDPISGHDNLYWYRRVMGKEIKFLLHFVKESKQDESGMPNNRFLAERTGGTYSTLKVQPAELEDSGVYFCASSGTVAEAFFGQGTRLTVV.

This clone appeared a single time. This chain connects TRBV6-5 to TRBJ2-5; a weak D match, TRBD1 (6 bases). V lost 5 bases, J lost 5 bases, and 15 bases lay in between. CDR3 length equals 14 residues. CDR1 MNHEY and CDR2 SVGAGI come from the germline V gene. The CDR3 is CASSTTGRRETQYF. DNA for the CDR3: TGTGCCAGCAGTACAACAGGGCGTAGGGAGACCCAGTACTTC.

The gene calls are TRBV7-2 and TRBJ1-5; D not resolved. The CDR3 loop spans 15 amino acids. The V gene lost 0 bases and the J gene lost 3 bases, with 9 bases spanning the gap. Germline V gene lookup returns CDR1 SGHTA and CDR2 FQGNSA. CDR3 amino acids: CASSLARTPNQPQHF. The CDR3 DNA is TGTGCCAGCAGCTTAGCGCGGACCCCCAATCAGCCCCAGCATTTT. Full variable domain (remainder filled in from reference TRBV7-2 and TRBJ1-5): GAGVSQSPSNKVTEKGKDVELRCDPISGHTALYWYRQSLGQGLEFLIYFQGNSAPDKSGLPSDRFSAERTGGSVSTLTIQRTQQEDSAVYLCASSLARTPNQPQHFGDGTRLSIL.

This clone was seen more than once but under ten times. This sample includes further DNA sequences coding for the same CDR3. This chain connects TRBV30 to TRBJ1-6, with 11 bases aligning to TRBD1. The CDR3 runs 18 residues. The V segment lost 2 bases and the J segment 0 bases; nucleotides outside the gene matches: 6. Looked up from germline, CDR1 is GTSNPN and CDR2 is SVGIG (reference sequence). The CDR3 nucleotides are TGTGCCTGGAGTTCCGGGACAGGGGGTAGCTCCTATAATTCACCCCTCCACTTT. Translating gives CAWSSGTGGSSYNSPLHF.

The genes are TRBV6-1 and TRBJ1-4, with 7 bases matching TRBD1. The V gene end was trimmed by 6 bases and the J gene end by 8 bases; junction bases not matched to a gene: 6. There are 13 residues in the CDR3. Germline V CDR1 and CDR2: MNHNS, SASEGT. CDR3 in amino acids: CASRGQNREKLFF. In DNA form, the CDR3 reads TGTGCCAGCAGGGGACAGAATCGGGAAAAACTGTTTTTT.